This TCR beta chain was profiled in a study of control samples from healthy donors and cancer patients. The CDR3 covers 16 residues. V shed 6 bases and J shed 4 bases, with 19 bases lying between them. Germline values: CDR1 MNHEY, CDR2 SVGEGT. Measured with immunoSEQ multiplex PCR; TCRdb has only the in-frame clones, and not every one. The data contain fewer than 90,000 clones, 80% to 90% of them singletons. This clone occurred once. The sequence derives from an older woman with head and neck cancer. This chain joins TRBV6-2 or TRBV6-3 and TRBJ1-5; TRBD1 is a possible D gene (5 bases). The sample taken for sequencing was PBMCs. The DNA of the CDR3 is TGTGCCAGCAGCCCCCACCCGCAGGGTAGGAATCAGCCCCAGCATTTT. Residues: CASSPHPQGRNQPQHF.